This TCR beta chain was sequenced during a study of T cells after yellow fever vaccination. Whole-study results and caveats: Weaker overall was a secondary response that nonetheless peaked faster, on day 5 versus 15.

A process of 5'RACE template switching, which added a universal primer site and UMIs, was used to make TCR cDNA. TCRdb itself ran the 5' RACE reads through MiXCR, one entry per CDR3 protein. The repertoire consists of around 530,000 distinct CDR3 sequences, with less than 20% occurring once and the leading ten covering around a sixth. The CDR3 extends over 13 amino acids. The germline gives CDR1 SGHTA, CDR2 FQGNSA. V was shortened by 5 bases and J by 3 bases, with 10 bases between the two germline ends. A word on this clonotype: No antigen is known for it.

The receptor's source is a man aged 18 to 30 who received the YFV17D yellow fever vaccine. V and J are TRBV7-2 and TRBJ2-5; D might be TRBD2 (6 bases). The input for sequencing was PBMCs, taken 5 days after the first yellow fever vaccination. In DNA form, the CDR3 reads TGTGCCAGCAGCGGGACTTTGGAAGAGACCCAGTACTTC. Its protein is CASSGTLEETQYF.